What follows are 11 T cell receptor beta chains derived from one specimen sequenced in a study of blood T cell repertoires in COVID-19. The repertoire was sequenced with immunoSEQ multiplex PCR; TCRdb's copy has only in-frame clones and lacks some. The profile shows 250,000 to 350,000 clones, roughly 91% of them singletons. Sequences were obtained from PBMCs or T cells enriched from blood (not recorded which). These receptors all come from a woman in her sixties or seventies in a cohort exposed to, infected with or recovered from COVID-19 (not recorded which).

This clone appeared a single time. The chain couples TRBV20-1 to TRBJ2-7, with D unresolved. V was shortened by 5 bases and J by 3 bases, with 8 bases between the two germline ends. In germline, CDR1 is DFQATT, CDR2 SNEGSKA (reference sequence). This CDR3 has 11 residues. The CDR3 region has the DNA TGCAGTGCTGTGCGGAACTACGAGCAGTACTTC. This translates into CSAVRNYEQYF.

The chain combines TRBV11-3 with TRBJ1-6; the match to TRBD1 covers 7 bases. Germline CDR1 reads SGHNT; CDR2 reads YENEEA. V dropped 3 bases and J dropped 7; count of bases not matched to a gene: 0. There are 13 residues in the CDR3. CDR3 sequence (DNA): TGTGCCAGCAGCTTGACAGGGAATTCACCCCTCCACTTT. It codes for CASSLTGNSPLHF.

This chain connects TRBV29-1 to TRBJ1-2; D call uncertain. The germline V and J ends were trimmed by 3 bases and 4 bases, with 12 bases remaining between them. Germline CDR1 reads SQVTM; CDR2 reads ANQGSEA. The CDR3 is 13 residues long. The CDR3 nucleotides are TGCAGCGTTGAGACAAGCTCCTTCTATGGCTACACCTTC. It specifies CSVETSSFYGYTF.

The V gene is TRBV19, the J gene TRBJ2-2, with a weak D call TRBD1 (7 bases). Trimming pared 3 bases from V and 5 bases from J, leaving 13 bases between. This CDR3 contains 15 residues. The germline CDR1 and CDR2 sequences are LNHDA and SQIVND (reference sequence). CDR3 nucleotide sequence: TGTGCCAGTAGTATTGGAGGGGGCGCTACCGGGGAGCTGTTTTTT. Protein product: CASSIGGGATGELFF.

The chain has TRBV24-1 and TRBJ2-2, with TRBD1 as a possible D gene (5 bases). From germline, CDR1 is KGHDR and CDR2 SFDVKD. Trimming took 3 bases from V and 2 from J, leaving 9 bases between them. This CDR3 is built from 15 residues. This CDR3 reads CATSDARANTGELFF. CDR3 nucleotide sequence: TGTGCCACCAGTGATGCCAGGGCCAACACCGGGGAGCTGTTTTTT.

The rearrangement joins TRBV7-5 to TRBJ2-3; the table names TRBD2, a call not compared with the DNA. TRBV7-5 is an annotated pseudogene. CDR3 size: 18 residues. The CDR3 coding sequence is TGTGCCAGAAGCTTAGTTGTGTCTAGTCCCCGCAGCACAGATACGCAGTATTTT. Encoded protein: CARSLVVSSPRSTDTQYF.

The table lists this clone with a few counts. This sequence joins TRBV5-6 and TRBJ2-7, with TRBD1 identical over 7 bases. The junction had 8 bases not matched to a gene; V was cut back by 5 bases and J by 0 bases. From germline, CDR1 is SGHDT and CDR2 YYEEEE. CDR3 size: 15 residues. DNA of the CDR3: TGTGCCAGCAGTGCATCCGGGACAGACTCCTACGAGCAGTACTTC. This translates into CASSASGTDSYEQYF.

This sequence joins TRBV27 and TRBJ1-5; 8 bases fit TRBD1. This CDR3 comprises 15 residues. CDR1 and CDR2 (germline): MNHEY, SMNVEV (reference sequence). Trimming took 1 base from V and 7 from J; bases not matched to a gene: 6. The CDR3, as DNA: TGTGCCAGCAGTTTATATTCAGGGGGCTCACAGCCCCAGCATTTT. Amino acid sequence: CASSLYSGGSQPQHF.

J is TRBJ1-2 and V is TRBV12-3 or TRBV12-4, with D possibly TRBD1 on 6 matching bases. V lost 7 bases to trimming and J lost 8 bases, with 14 bases between them. This CDR3 has 12 residues. This CDR3 is CASTPQGSGYTF. In nucleotides, the CDR3 is TGTGCCAGCACCCCCCAGGGGTCCGGCTACACCTTC.

The V gene is TRBV4-1, the J gene TRBJ2-2; no firm D call. Germline lookup yields CDR1 MGHRA and CDR2 YSYEKL. There are 15 residues in the CDR3. Trimming removed 1 base at V and 1 base at J, with 7 bases between. The DNA for the CDR3 is TGCGCCAGCAGCCAAGCGCACAGGAACACCGGGGAGCTGTTTTTT. Its protein product is CASSQAHRNTGELFF.

This sequence joins TRBV21-1 and TRBJ2-1; the DNA was not used to check the table's D call, TRBD2. TRBV21-1 is annotated as a pseudogene. The CDR3 spans 16 residues. DNA for the CDR3: TGTGCCAGCAGCAAAGGGGCCCAGCGGGAGTTACATGAGCAGTTCTTC. This translates into CASSKGAQRELHEQFF.